This T cell receptor (beta chain) is drawn from a study of T cell responses to AZD1222 COVID-19 vaccine. As for the study in general: Pooling of second doses given at about 4 or about 12 weeks was done.

This clone was seen a single time. What it binds is unknown. This CDR3 is built from 16 residues. V lost 3 bases to trimming and J lost 0 bases; unmatched junction nucleotides: 8. Per germline, CDR1 MNHNS and CDR2 SASEGT. Using immunoSEQ multiplex PCR, the repertoire was profiled, and TCRdb retains in-frame clones only, with some absent. The table shows 100,000 to 150,000 clones, with roughly nine tenths occurring only once. Points from the study as a whole: Two AZD1222 administrations were followed by greater Spike-specific TCR breadth and depth. Unmutated variant regions are reportedly the target of nearly half of TCRs that are spike-specific. Clonal diversity may have been underestimated in mostly white British donors.

The sample consisted of peripheral blood, taken on day 0 of AZD1222 vaccination. The receptor was derived from an adult in good health. The rearrangement joins TRBV6-1 to TRBJ2-7; 7 nucleotides match TRBD2. The CDR3 spells CASSDPGGLTSYEQYF. CDR3 bases: TGTGCCAGCAGTGACCCGGGGGGATTGACCTCCTACGAGCAGTACTTC.